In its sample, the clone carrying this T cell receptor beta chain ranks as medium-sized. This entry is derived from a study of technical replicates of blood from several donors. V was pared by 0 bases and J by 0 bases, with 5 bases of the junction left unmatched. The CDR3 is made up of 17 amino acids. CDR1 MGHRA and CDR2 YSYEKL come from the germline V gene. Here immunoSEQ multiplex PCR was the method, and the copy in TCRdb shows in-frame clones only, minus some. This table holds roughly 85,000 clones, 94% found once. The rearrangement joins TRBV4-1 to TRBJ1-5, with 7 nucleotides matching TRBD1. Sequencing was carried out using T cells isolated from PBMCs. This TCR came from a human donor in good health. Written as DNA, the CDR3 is TGCGCCAGCAGCCAAGATGGGGACAGCTATAGCAATCAGCCCCAGCATTTT. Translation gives CASSQDGDSYSNQPQHF.